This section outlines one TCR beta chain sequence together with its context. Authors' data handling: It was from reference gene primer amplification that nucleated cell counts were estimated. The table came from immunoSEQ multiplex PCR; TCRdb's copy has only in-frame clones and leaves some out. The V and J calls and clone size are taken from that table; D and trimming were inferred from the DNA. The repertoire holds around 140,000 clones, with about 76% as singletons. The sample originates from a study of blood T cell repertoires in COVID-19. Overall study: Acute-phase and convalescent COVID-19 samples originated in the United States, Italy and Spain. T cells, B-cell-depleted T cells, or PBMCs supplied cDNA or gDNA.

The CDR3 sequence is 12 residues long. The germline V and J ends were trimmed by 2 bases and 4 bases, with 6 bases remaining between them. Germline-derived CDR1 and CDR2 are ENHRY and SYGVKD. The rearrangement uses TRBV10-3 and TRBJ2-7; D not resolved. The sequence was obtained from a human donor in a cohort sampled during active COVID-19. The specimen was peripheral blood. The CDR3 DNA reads TGTGCCATCAGTGAGGGGCCTTACGAGCAGTACTTC. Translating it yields CAISEGPYEQYF.